These 18 T cell receptor beta chains originate from one sample sequenced in a study of naive and memory T cell subsets. The beta constant-region primer was an equimolar mix of two oligonucleotides covering TRBC1 and TRBC2. TCRdb re-analysed the UMI-ligation and nested PCR reads in MiXCR, keeping a single row per CDR3 protein. The sample includes some 36,000 distinct CDR3 sequences, roughly 14% of them seen just once. The specimen sequenced was effector memory CD4+ T cells from blood. Subset: effector memory, CD45RA- CD27-. The receptors here all came from a human donor in good health.

This clonotype was observed a handful of times. V gene TRBV5-1 combines with J gene TRBJ2-7; TRBD2 agrees at 9 bases. Trimming at V came to 3 bases and at J to 5 bases, leaving 15 bases not matched to a gene. The CDR3 runs to 17 residues. The V gene's germline CDR1 is SGHRS and CDR2 YFSETQ. CDR3 sequence reads: CASSSLTLAGTSHEQYF. The CDR3, as DNA: TGCGCCAGCAGCTCTCTAACGCTAGCGGGGACTTCTCACGAGCAGTACTTC.

This clonotype came up many times. The chain joins TRBV2 to TRBJ2-1; D uncertain. The CDR3 extends over 11 amino acids. The germline V and J ends were trimmed by 2 bases and 10 bases, with 6 bases remaining between them. CDR1 and CDR2 (germline): SNHLY, FYNNEI. The CDR3 nucleotides read TGTGCCAGCAGTGAACCAGACGAGCAGTTCTTC. It is translated as CASSEPDEQFF.

This clonotype appeared many times. The chain couples TRBV28 to TRBJ2-7; the D gene is possibly TRBD1 (6 bases). The germline gives CDR1 MDHEN, CDR2 SYDVKM. The CDR3 has 12 residues. Trimming cost V 6 bases and J 3 bases, with 9 bases left between them. The CDR3 sequence is CASSQQGYEQYF. The CDR3 DNA is TGTGCCAGCAGCCAACAGGGCTACGAGCAGTACTTC.

The V gene is TRBV20-1, the J gene TRBJ1-2; 7 positions match TRBD1. This CDR3 is built from 14 residues. V dropped 6 bases and J dropped 5; count of bases not matched to a gene: 12. Germline V gives CDR1 DFQATT, CDR2 SNEGSKA (reference sequence). The CDR3 bases are TGCAGTGCCCTGGACAGGCTGGGGTCTTATGGCTACACCTTC. This translates into CSALDRLGSYGYTF.

This clonotype was seen repeatedly, ten times or more. The chain has TRBV7-8 and TRBJ2-4; D may be TRBD1 or TRBD2 (5 bases each). The germline gives CDR1 SGHVS, CDR2 FQNEAQ. Trimming took 3 bases from V and 5 from J, leaving 23 bases between them. CDR3 length: 18 residues. The CDR3 region has the DNA TGTGCCAGCAGCTTCGGGACGAGGGTCATTAGACCCCAAAACATTCAGTACTTC. It specifies CASSFGTRVIRPQNIQYF.

V usage is TRBV12-3 or TRBV12-4 and J usage is TRBJ2-7; 9 bases map to TRBD1. This CDR3 contains 14 residues. The V segment lost 5 bases and the J segment 2 bases; nucleotides outside the gene matches: 4. The CDR3 sequence: CASSRGTGPYEQYF. Here the CDR3 DNA reads TGTGCCAGCAGTCGGGGGACAGGGCCCTACGAGCAGTACTTC.

The sample holds a few counts of this clonotype. This chain joins TRBV5-1 and TRBJ1-2; 12 bases match TRBD1. The V gene's germline CDR1 is SGHRS and CDR2 YFSETQ. The junction had 3 bases not matched to a gene; V was cut back by 4 bases and J by 2 bases. The length of the CDR3 is 15 residues. CDR3: CASSGGQGANYGYTF. CDR3 coding DNA: TGCGCCAGCAGCGGGGGACAGGGGGCCAACTATGGCTACACCTTC.

The chain employs TRBV16 and TRBJ1-5; D ambiguous. V lost 0 bases, J lost 0 bases, and 9 bases lay in between. Germline CDR1 is KGHSY and CDR2 is FQNENV. CDR3 length: 16 amino acids. Written as DNA, the CDR3 is TGTGCCAGCAGCCAATCTTGGGATGATAGCAATCAGCCCCAGCATTTT. It specifies CASSQSWDDSNQPQHF. Supplemented by reference TRBV16 and TRBJ1-5, the full variable domain reads GEEVAQTPKHLVRGEGQKAKLYCAPIKGHSYVFWYQQVLKNEFKFLISFQNENVFDETGMPKERFSAKCLPNSPCSLEIQATKLEDSAVYFCASSQSWDDSNQPQHFGDGTRLSIL.

This clonotype has only a few counts. The chain is built from TRBV10-3 and TRBJ1-5; D gene unclear. Germline CDR1 ENHRY, CDR2 SYGVKD. The CDR3 sequence is 13 residues long. The germline V and J ends were trimmed by 6 bases and 5 bases, with 11 bases remaining between them. This CDR3 reads CAIRSGGHQPQHF. CDR3 DNA sequence: TGTGCCATCAGATCAGGAGGCCATCAGCCCCAGCATTTT.

The rearrangement links TRBV19 to TRBJ1-5; D is unresolved. V was trimmed by 9 bases and J by 3 bases, leaving 12 bases between them. Per germline, CDR1 LNHDA and CDR2 SQIVND (reference sequence). The CDR3 runs to 13 residues. The CDR3 protein is CASTSELNQPQHF. CDR3 DNA sequence: TGTGCCAGCACCTCGGAACTCAATCAGCCCCAGCATTTT.

The rearrangement links TRBV3-1 to TRBJ2-1, with 9 bases fitting TRBD1. The ends lost 3 bases at V and 4 bases at J; junction bases unmatched: 1. The CDR3 covers 14 residues. Germline V gene sequence: CDR1 LGHDT, CDR2 YNNKEL (reference sequence). The CDR3 coding sequence is TGTGCCAGCAGCCAGGGACAGGGATACAATGAGCAGTTCTTC. It encodes CASSQGQGYNEQFF.

This clonotype has just one count. The V and J genes are TRBV20-1 and TRBJ2-1, with TRBD2 as a possible D gene (6 bases). The CDR3 is made up of 10 amino acids. V lost 5 bases to trimming and J lost 7 bases, with 6 bases between them. Germline CDR1 DFQATT, CDR2 SNEGSKA (reference sequence). CDR3 sequence reads: CSAGRNEQFF. In DNA, the CDR3 is TGCAGTGCTGGGAGGAATGAGCAGTTCTTC.

The rearrangement links TRBV4-3 to TRBJ2-7; D possibly matches TRBD1 or TRBD2 (5 bases each). This CDR3 region has 14 residues. V lost 2 bases to trimming and J lost 3 bases, with 11 bases between them. From germline, CDR1 is LGHNA and CDR2 YSLEER. CDR3 sequence: CASSQNRGHYEQYF. DNA of the CDR3: TGCGCCAGCAGCCAAAACCGGGGCCACTACGAGCAGTACTTC.

The chain has TRBV19 and TRBJ2-1, with D hard to call. This CDR3 has 12 amino acids. Trimming removed 6 bases from V and 5 bases from J, with 8 bases in between. CDR1 LNHDA and CDR2 SQIVND come from the germline V gene (reference sequence). DNA of the CDR3: TGTGCCAGTAGAGCACCCGACAATGAGCAGTTCTTC. It specifies CASRAPDNEQFF.

This chain connects TRBV2 to TRBJ1-5; D is ambiguous. The germline CDR1 and CDR2 sequences are SNHLY and FYNNEI. V dropped 4 bases and J dropped 2 bases, with 15 bases sitting between them. This CDR3 is 16 amino acids long. The CDR3 coding sequence is TGTGCCAGCAGTGCCGGGCCTCTTTGGGGCAATCAGCCCCAGCATTTT. The encoded protein is CASSAGPLWGNQPQHF.

V usage is TRBV7-6 and J usage is TRBJ1-4, with 8 nucleotides matching TRBD1. Germline-derived CDR1 and CDR2 are SGHVS and FNYEAQ. This CDR3 has 14 amino acids. The J segment lost 5 bases and the V segment lost 5 bases, leaving 4 bases of the junction unmatched. CDR3 in amino acids: CASSTGQGNEKLFF. CDR3 nucleotide sequence: TGTGCCAGCAGCACCGGACAGGGAAATGAAAAACTGTTTTTT.

A remark on this clonotype: This clone may be a read error of a much larger clone one base away. This chain links TRBV11-2 with TRBJ2-7, with 8 bases fitting TRBD1. Looked up from germline, CDR1 is SGHAT and CDR2 is FQNNGV. CDR3 length equals 13 residues. Trimming removed 5 bases from V and 7 bases from J; junction bases left unmatched: 7. The CDR3 nucleotides read TGTGCCAGCAGCCGTGGACAGGGCCGGGAGCAGTACTTC. The encoded protein is CASSRGQGREQYF.

The chain combines TRBV11-2 with TRBJ2-7; possibly TRBD1 for D (6 bases). V was pared by 1 base and J by 3 bases, with 13 bases between. The CDR3 extends over 15 amino acids. The V gene's germline CDR1 is SGHAT and CDR2 FQNNGV. CDR3 residues: CASSLGQVASYEQYF. CDR3 nucleotides: TGTGCCAGCAGCTTAGGACAGGTGGCCAGCTACGAGCAGTACTTC.